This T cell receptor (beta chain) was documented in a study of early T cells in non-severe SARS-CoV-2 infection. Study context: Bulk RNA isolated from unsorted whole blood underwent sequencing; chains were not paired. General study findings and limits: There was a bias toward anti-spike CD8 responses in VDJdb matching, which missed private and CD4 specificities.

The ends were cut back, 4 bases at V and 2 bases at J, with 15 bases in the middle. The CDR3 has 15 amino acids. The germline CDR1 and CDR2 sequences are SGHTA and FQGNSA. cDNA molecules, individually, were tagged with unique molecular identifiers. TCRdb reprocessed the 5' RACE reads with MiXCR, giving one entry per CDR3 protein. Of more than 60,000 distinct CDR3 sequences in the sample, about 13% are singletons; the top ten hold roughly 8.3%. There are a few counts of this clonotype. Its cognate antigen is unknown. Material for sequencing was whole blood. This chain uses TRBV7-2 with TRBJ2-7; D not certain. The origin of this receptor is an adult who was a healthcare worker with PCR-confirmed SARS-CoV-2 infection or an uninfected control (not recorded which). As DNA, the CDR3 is TGTGCCAGCAGCTCACCGAAGAGGAACCCCTACGAGCAGTACTTC. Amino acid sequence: CASSSPKRNPYEQYF.